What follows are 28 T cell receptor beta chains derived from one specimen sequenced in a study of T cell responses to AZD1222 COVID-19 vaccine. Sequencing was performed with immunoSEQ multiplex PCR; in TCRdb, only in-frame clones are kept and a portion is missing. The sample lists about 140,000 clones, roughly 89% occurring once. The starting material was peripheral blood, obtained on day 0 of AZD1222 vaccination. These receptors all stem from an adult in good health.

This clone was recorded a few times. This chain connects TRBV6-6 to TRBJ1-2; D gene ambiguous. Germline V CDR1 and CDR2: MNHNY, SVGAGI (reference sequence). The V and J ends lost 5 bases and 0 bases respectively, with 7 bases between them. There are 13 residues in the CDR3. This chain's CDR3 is CASSADPNYGYTF. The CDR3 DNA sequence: TGTGCCAGCAGTGCAGATCCTAACTATGGCTACACCTTC.

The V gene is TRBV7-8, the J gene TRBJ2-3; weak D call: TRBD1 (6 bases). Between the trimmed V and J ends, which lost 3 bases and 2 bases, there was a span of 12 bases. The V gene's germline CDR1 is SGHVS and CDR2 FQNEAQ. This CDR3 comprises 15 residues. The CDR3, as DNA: TGTGCCAGCAGCTTCAAGACAGGCACCACAGATACGCAGTATTTT. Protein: CASSFKTGTTDTQYF.

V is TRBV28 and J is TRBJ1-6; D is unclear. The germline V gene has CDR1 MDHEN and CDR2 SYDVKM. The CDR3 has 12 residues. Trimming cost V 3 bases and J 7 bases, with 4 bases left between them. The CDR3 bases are TGTGCCAGCAGTTTGGGGAATTCACCCCTCCACTTT. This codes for CASSLGNSPLHF.

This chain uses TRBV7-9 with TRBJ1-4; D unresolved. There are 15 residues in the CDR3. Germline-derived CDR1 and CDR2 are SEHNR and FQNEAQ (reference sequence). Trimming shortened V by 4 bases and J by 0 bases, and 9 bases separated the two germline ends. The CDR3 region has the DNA TGTGCCAGCAGCTCAACACCCGCAACTAATGAAAAACTGTTTTTT. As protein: CASSSTPATNEKLFF. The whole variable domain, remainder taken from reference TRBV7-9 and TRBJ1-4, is DTGVSQNPRHKITKRGQNVTFRCDPISEHNRLYWYRQTLGQGPEFLTYFQNEAQLEKSRLLSDRFSAERPKGSFSTLEIQRTEQGDSAMYLCASSSTPATNEKLFFGSGTQLSVL.

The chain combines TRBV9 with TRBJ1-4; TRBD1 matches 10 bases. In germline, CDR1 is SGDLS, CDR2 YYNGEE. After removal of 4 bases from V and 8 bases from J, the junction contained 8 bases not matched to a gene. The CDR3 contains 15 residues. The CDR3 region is CASSKETGGGEKLFF. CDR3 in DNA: TGTGCCAGCAGCAAGGAGACAGGGGGCGGGGAAAAACTGTTTTTT.

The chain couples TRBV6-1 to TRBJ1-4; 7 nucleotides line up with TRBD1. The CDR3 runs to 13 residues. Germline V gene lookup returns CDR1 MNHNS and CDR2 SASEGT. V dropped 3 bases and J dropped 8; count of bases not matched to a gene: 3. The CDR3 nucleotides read TGTGCCAGCAGTGACAGGGGGGTGGAAAAACTGTTTTTT. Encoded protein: CASSDRGVEKLFF.

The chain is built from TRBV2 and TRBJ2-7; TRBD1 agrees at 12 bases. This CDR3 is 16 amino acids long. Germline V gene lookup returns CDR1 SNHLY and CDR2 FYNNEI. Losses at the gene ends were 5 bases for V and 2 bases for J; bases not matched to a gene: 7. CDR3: CASSPGTGGFTYEQYF. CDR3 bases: TGTGCCAGCAGTCCTGGGACAGGGGGCTTCACCTACGAGCAGTACTTC.

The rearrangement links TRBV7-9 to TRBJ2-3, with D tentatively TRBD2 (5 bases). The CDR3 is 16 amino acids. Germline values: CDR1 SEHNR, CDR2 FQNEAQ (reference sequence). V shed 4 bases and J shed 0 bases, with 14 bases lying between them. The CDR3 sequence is CASSSLTIPSTDTQYF. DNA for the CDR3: TGTGCCAGCAGCTCTCTGACTATCCCAAGCACAGATACGCAGTATTTT.

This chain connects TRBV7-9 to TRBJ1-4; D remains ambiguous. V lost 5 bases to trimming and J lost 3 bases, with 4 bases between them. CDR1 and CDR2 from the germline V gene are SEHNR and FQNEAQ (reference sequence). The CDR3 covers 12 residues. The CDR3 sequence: CASSLSNEKLFF. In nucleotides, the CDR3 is TGTGCCAGCAGCCTATCTAATGAAAAACTGTTTTTT.

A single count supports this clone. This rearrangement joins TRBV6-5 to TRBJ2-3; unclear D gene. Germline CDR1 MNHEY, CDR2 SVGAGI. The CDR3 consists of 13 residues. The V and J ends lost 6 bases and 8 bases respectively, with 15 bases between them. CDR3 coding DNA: TGTGCCAGCAGCTCCCCGGGTTCGGGTACGCAGTATTTT. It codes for CASSSPGSGTQYF.

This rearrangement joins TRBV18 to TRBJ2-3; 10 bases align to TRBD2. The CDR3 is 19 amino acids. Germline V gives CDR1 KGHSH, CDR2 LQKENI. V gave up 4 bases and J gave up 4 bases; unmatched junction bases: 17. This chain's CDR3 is CASSQIGGTSDNMADTQYF. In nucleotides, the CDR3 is TGTGCCAGCTCACAAATTGGCGGGACTAGCGATAATATGGCAGATACGCAGTATTTT.

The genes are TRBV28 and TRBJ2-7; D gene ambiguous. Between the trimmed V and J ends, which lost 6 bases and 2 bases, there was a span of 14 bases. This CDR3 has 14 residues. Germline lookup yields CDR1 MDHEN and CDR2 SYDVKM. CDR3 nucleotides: TGTGCCAGCAGGATCAGGAACTCACCCTACGAGCAGTACTTC. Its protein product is CASRIRNSPYEQYF.

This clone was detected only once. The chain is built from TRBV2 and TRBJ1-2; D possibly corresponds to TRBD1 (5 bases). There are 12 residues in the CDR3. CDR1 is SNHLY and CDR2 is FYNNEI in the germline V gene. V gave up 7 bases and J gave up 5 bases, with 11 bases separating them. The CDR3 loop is CASTRDLYGYTF. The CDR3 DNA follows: TGTGCCAGCACACGGGACCTTTATGGCTACACCTTC.

This CDR3 is CASSKGRASYEQYF. CDR3 coding DNA: TGTGCCAGCAGCAAAGGTAGGGCCTCCTACGAGCAGTACTTC. The rearrangement uses TRBV21-1 and TRBJ2-7. TRBV21-1 has pseudogene status. This CDR3 comprises 14 residues.

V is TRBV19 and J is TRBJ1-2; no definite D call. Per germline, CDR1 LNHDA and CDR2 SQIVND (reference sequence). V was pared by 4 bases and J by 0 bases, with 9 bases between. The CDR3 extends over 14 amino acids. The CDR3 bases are TGTGCCAGTAGTAAGACCGGGCCTAACTATGGCTACACCTTC. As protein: CASSKTGPNYGYTF.

The CDR3: CASSLSLRETQYF. CDR3 sequence (DNA): TGTGCCAGCAGCTTGAGTCTCCGGGAGACCCAGTACTTC. The genes are TRBV11-1 and TRBJ2-5, with D uncertain. The CDR3 has 13 residues. The germline gives CDR1 SGHAT, CDR2 FQDESV (reference sequence). The V and J ends lost 3 bases and 5 bases respectively, with 10 bases between them. The full variable domain, with the rest looked up from reference TRBV11-1 and TRBJ2-5, is EAEVAQSPRYKITEKSQAVAFWCDPISGHATLYWYRQILGQGPELLVQFQDESVVDDSQLPKDRFSAERLKGVDSTLKIQPAELGDSAMYLCASSLSLRETQYFGPGTRLLVL.

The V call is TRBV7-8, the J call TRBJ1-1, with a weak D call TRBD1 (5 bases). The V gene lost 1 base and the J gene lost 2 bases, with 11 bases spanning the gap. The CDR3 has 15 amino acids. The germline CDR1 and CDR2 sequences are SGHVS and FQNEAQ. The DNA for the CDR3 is TGTGCCAGCAGCTTAGTTAGGACACACAACACTGAAGCTTTCTTT. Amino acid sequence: CASSLVRTHNTEAFF.

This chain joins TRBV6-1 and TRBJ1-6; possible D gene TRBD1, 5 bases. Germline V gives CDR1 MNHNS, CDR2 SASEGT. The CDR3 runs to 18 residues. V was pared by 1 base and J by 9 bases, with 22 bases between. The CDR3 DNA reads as TGTGCCAGCAGTGAAGTGATTGGTACCGCCGGGCAGGGTTCACCCCTCCACTTT. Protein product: CASSEVIGTAGQGSPLHF.

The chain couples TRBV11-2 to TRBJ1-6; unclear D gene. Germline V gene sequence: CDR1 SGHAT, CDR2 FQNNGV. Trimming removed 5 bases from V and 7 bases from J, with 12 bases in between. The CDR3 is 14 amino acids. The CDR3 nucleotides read TGTGCCAGCAGCCTCCTCCGGGCCAATTCACCCCTCCACTTT. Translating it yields CASSLLRANSPLHF.

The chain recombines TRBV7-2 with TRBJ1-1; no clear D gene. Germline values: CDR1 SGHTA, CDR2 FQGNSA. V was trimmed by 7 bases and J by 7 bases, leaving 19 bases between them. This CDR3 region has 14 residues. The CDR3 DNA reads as TGTGCCAGCAACCCCCGTATCGGGGAAATTGAAGCTTTCTTT. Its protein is CASNPRIGEIEAFF.

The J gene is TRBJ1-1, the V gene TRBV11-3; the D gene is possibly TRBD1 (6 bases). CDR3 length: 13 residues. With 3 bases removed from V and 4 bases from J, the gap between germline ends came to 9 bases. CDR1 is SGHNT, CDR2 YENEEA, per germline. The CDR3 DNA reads TGTGCCAGCAGCTTCACAGGGAGCACTGAAGCTTTCTTT. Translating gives CASSFTGSTEAFF. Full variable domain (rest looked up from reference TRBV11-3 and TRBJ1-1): EAGVVQSPRYKIIEKKQPVAFWCNPISGHNTLYWYLQNLGQGPELLIRYENEEAVDDSQLPKDRFSAERLKGVDSTLKIQPAELGDSAVYLCASSFTGSTEAFFGQGTRLTVV.

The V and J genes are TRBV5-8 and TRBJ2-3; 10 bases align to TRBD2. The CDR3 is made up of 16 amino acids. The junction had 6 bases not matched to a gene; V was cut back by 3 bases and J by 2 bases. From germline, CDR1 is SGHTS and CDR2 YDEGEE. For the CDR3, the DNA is TGTGCCAGCAGCTATCGAGCGGGAGGGCCCACAGATACGCAGTATTTT. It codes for CASSYRAGGPTDTQYF.

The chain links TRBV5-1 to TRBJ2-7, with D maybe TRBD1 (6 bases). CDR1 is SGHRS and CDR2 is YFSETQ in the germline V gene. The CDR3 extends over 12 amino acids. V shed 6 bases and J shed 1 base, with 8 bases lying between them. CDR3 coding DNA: TGCGCCAGCACCGGACAGTCCTACGAGCAGTACTTC. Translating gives CASTGQSYEQYF.

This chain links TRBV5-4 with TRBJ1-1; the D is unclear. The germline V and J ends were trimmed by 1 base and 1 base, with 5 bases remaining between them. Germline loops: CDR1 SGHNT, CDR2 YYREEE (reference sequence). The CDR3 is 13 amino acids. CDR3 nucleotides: TGTGCCAGCAGCTTGCAGGAGAACACTGAAGCTTTCTTT. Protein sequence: CASSLQENTEAFF.

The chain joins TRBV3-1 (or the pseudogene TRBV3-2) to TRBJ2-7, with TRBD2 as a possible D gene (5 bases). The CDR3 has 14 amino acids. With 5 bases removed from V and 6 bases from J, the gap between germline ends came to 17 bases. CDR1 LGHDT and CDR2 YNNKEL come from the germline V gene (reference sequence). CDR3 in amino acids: CASSIRRLSSEQYF. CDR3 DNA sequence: TGTGCCAGCAGCATCCGCCGACTATCTTCCGAGCAGTACTTC.

The CDR3 bases are TGTGCCATCAGTGAGTCTCTAGCGGGGGGCCAGGATGAGCAGTTCTTC. Protein: CAISESLAGGQDEQFF. The chain carries TRBV10-3 and TRBJ2-1, with 11 positions matching TRBD2. Looked up from germline, CDR1 is ENHRY and CDR2 is SYGVKD. With 0 bases clipped from V and 8 bases from J, the junction kept 6 bases outside the gene matches. The CDR3 length is 16 residues.

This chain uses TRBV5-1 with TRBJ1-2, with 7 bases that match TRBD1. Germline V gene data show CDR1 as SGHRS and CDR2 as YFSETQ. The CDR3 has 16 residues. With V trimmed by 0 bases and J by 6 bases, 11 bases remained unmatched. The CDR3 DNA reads TGCGCCAGCAGCTTGGAATGGGGCAGGGGGAGTAATGGCTACACCTTC. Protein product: CASSLEWGRGSNGYTF.

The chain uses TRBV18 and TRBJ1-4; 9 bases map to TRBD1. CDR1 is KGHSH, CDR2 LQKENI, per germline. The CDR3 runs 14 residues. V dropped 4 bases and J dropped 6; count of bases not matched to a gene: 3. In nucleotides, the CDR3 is TGTGCCAGCTCACAGGGACAGGGCCATGAAAAACTGTTTTTT. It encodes CASSQGQGHEKLFF.